The present TCR beta chain was sequenced within a study of shared clonotypes between healthy human individuals. Using immunoSEQ multiplex PCR, the repertoire was profiled, and TCRdb retains in-frame clones only, with some absent. The data contain roughly 1.4 million clones, less than 99% of them singletons. CD45RA-negative memory and CD45RA+ naive subsets were split from the CD4+ cells. Study-wide points: Only blood was sampled, and tissue TCR repertoires likely differ from blood ones.

Comment on this clone: Its target is not known.

Trimming removed 3 bases from V and 10 bases from J, with 11 bases in between. The CDR3 contains 11 residues. Germline V gives CDR1 SGHRS, CDR2 YFSETQ. This sequence was found in a man aged 25 to 45 in good health. This chain joins TRBV5-1 and TRBJ2-7; D remains unclear. The specimen sequenced was naive CD4+ T cells sorted from blood. Subset specified: CD45RA+ positively selected. For the CDR3, the DNA is TGCGCCAGCAGCTCAACTCCTTCCCAGTACTTC. Translated, it gives CASSSTPSQYF.